The 2 T cell receptor beta chains in this list originate from one sample, sequenced in a study. MiXCR, run by TCRdb on the 5' RACE reads, gives a single entry per CDR3 protein. The sample shows some 62,000 distinct CDR3 sequences, less than 25% of them seen only once. The specimen sequenced was memory CD4+ T cells sorted from a lymph node. Subset specified: memory CD4+ T cells, CD4+CD45RO+CD25-. The receptors originated from a female donor with breast cancer.

The chain recombines TRBV6-2 or TRBV6-3 with TRBJ1-1; D is uncertain. V lost 5 bases, J lost 2 bases, and 21 bases lay in between. There are 17 residues in the CDR3. The germline CDR1 and CDR2 sequences are MNHEY and SVGEGT. CDR3 DNA: TGTGCCAGCAGTCACCCAGGACGGTGGGGAGGAAACACTGAAGCTTTCTTT. It codes for CASSHPGRWGGNTEAFF.

This clonotype was counted between two and nine times. This chain uses TRBV3-1 with TRBJ2-5; D gene unclear. This CDR3 has 12 amino acids. Germline CDR1 and CDR2: LGHDT and YNNKEL (reference sequence). Trimming took 3 bases from V and 5 from J, leaving 7 bases between them. The CDR3 region has the DNA TGTGCCAGCAGCCAGTTTATGGAGACCCAGTACTTC. Translation: CASSQFMETQYF.